These T cell receptor beta chains were read from a single sample in a study of monozygotic twins with inflammatory bowel disease. Using the 5' RACE reads, TCRdb records one entry per CDR3 protein without DNA. Seen in this sample are some 330,000 distinct CDR3 sequences; the ten most common clones hold roughly 5.3%. The sequencing sample was made of blood. These receptors were collected from a human donor with ulcerative colitis or Crohn's disease, or a healthy co-twin of an affected twin (not recorded which). CDR3s include the opening cysteine and the closing phenylalanine or tryptophan. The order of the fields is V gene, J gene, CDR3 protein.

TRBV12-3/TRBV12-4	TRBJ2-1	CASSFGGKRTNEQFF
TRBV5-1	TRBJ2-2	CASSWEPANTGELFF
TRBV12-3/TRBV12-4	TRBJ2-5	CASSLSDRGFGETQYF
TRBV7-9	TRBJ2-5	CASSLTSSNGETQYF
TRBV7-9	TRBJ2-7	CASGLTVPYEQYF
TRBV7-7	TRBJ2-5	CASSQGTGRETQYF
TRBV7-8	TRBJ2-2	CASSLTGFAGELFF
TRBV7-9	TRBJ1-5	CASGTTGGSNQPQHF
TRBV7-9	TRBJ1-6	CASSLVLGLNSPLHF
TRBV4-2	TRBJ2-7	CASSQEGLVYEQYF
TRBV7-9	TRBJ2-1	CASSKGGVNEQFF
TRBV25-1	TRBJ2-7	CASGRVLYEQYF
TRBV24-1	TRBJ2-1	CATSDSQPGQGLYNEQFF
TRBV29-1	TRBJ2-5	CSVSAVRETQYF
TRBV10-3	TRBJ1-4	CAISDGVYEKLFF
TRBV7-2	TRBJ2-1	CASSSSRGSYNEQFF
TRBV20-1	TRBJ2-2	CSAPVGRPNTGELFF
TRBV6-5	TRBJ2-5	CASSFLSTVGNQETQYF
TRBV28	TRBJ2-3	CASSLGVRGVTDTQYF
TRBV6-2/TRBV6-3	TRBJ2-1	CASSYPRDSSSYNEQFF
TRBV18	TRBJ2-7	CASSPSYQYEQYF
TRBV7-8	TRBJ2-5	CASSETEREWETQYF
TRBV4-3	TRBJ2-2	CASSRQGRSGELFF
TRBV5-1	TRBJ2-1	CASSLVLTGSSYNEQFF
TRBV9	TRBJ2-7	CASSVRGTTYEQYF
TRBV7-6	TRBJ2-1	CASSLGLLRQGAIDWPRYNEQFF
TRBV5-1	TRBJ1-2	CASSYDSNYGYTF
TRBV12-3/TRBV12-4	TRBJ1-6	CASSLIVVAHPANNSPLHF
TRBV28	TRBJ2-7	CASRGSSGKGNEQYF
TRBV13	TRBJ2-2	CASSLQTALTTGELFF